These 24 T cell receptor beta chains came from one sample sequenced in a study of blood T cell repertoires in COVID-19. Profiled with immunoSEQ multiplex PCR; TCRdb holds only in-frame clones, not every one. The sample consists of more than 200,000 clones, approximately 90% of them appearing once. The source material was peripheral blood. Receptors were obtained from a man between 18 and 29 years old with active or convalescent COVID-19.

In this sample, this clone turned up a few times. The rearrangement uses TRBV6-2 or TRBV6-3 and TRBJ1-3; D possibly corresponds to TRBD1 (5 bases). This CDR3 is built from 15 residues. V was shortened by 5 bases and J by 3 bases, with 14 bases between the two germline ends. CDR1 MNHEY and CDR2 SVGEGT come from the germline V gene. The CDR3 nucleotides are TGTGCCAGCAGTCCGCTTCAGGGATTTGGAAACACCATATATTTT. It translates to CASSPLQGFGNTIYF.

The V and J genes are TRBV7-3 and TRBJ2-2, with 10 bases lining up with TRBD2. Looked up from germline, CDR1 is SGHTA and CDR2 is FQGTGA. CDR3 length equals 17 residues. The V gene end was trimmed by 5 bases and the J gene end by 7 bases; junction bases not matched to a gene: 13. CDR3 residues: CASSLLGSGRAYGELFF. As DNA, the CDR3 is TGTGCCAGCAGCCTCCTAGGGAGCGGGAGGGCCTACGGGGAGCTGTTTTTT.

V is TRBV6-5 and J is TRBJ2-3, with D possibly matching TRBD2 (5 bases). V gave up 6 bases and J gave up 4 bases, with 17 bases separating them. Germline-derived CDR1 and CDR2 are MNHEY and SVGAGI. CDR3 length: 15 residues. The CDR3 reads CASSLGRTLSDTQYF. As DNA, the CDR3 is TGTGCCAGCAGCTTAGGACGGACTCTCTCAGATACGCAGTATTTT.

The V call is TRBV3-1 (or the pseudogene TRBV3-2), the J call TRBJ2-1, with TRBD2 matching over 12 bases. Trimming at V came to 4 bases and at J to 7 bases, leaving 5 bases not matched to a gene. Germline V lookup: CDR1 LGHDT, CDR2 YNNKEL (reference sequence). This CDR3 comprises 15 residues. The CDR3 here is CASSPPGLAGNEQFF. The CDR3 bases are TGTGCCAGCAGCCCGCCTGGACTAGCGGGAAATGAGCAGTTCTTC.

The rearrangement links TRBV27 to TRBJ2-3, with 8 nucleotides matching TRBD1. Per the germline V gene, CDR1 is MNHEY and CDR2 is SMNVEV (reference sequence). V shed 4 bases and J 3 bases; nucleotides not matched to a gene: 18. The CDR3 totals 19 residues. CDR3 residues: CASSSRTGRLVGMTDTQYF. The CDR3 DNA follows: TGTGCCAGCAGTTCCCGGACAGGGAGATTGGTTGGGATGACAGATACGCAGTATTTT.

The sample holds a few counts of this clone. The chain has TRBV19 and TRBJ1-3; D call uncertain. This CDR3 region has 16 residues. Germline CDR1 is LNHDA and CDR2 is SQIVND (reference sequence). Between the trimmed V and J ends, which lost 4 bases and 0 bases, there was a span of 13 bases. The DNA of the CDR3 is TGTGCCAGTAGTACCGCTGCTTCGGGCTCTGGAAACACCATATATTTT. This codes for CASSTAASGSGNTIYF.

This clone was seen only once. The chain is built from TRBV2 and TRBJ2-5; 11 nucleotides line up with TRBD2. The CDR3 extends over 17 amino acids. J gave up 4 bases and V 4 bases, and 11 bases lay outside the gene matches. Per the germline V gene, CDR1 is SNHLY and CDR2 is FYNNEI. DNA of the CDR3: TGTGCCAGCAGTGGGCACACTACTAGCGGGAGCCGAGAGACCCAGTACTTC. Protein product: CASSGHTTSGSRETQYF. The whole variable domain, filled in from reference TRBV2 and TRBJ2-5, reads EPEVTQTPSHQVTQMGQEVILRCVPISNHLYFYWYRQILGQKVEFLVSFYNNEISEKSEIFDDQFSVERPDGSNFTLKIRSTKLEDSAMYFCASSGHTTSGSRETQYFGPGTRLLVL.

The chain couples TRBV28 to TRBJ2-6; 8 nucleotides agree with TRBD1. Unmatched junction bases numbered 21, after V lost 5 bases and J lost 0 bases. The CDR3 covers 22 residues. Germline V gives CDR1 MDHEN, CDR2 SYDVKM. This chain's CDR3 is CASSGRHRGSANILSGANVLTF. The CDR3 DNA sequence: TGTGCCAGCAGTGGACGCCACAGGGGGAGCGCCAACATCCTCTCTGGGGCCAACGTCCTGACTTTC.

The sample holds a few counts of this clone. The chain carries TRBV19 and TRBJ1-5; weak D call: TRBD1 (6 bases). This CDR3 is built from 15 residues. The V end lost 9 bases, the J end lost 0 bases, and 15 bases lay between the germline ends. Germline values: CDR1 LNHDA, CDR2 SQIVND (reference sequence). CDR3 DNA: TGTGCCAGCACCAATTGGGACATTAGCAATCAGCCCCAGCATTTT. Protein: CASTNWDISNQPQHF.

This clone was counted a few times. At the DNA level, this CDR3 is encoded by other sequences in the same sample as well. The chain recombines TRBV18 with TRBJ1-5; a possible D gene is TRBD1 (6 bases). Germline lookup yields CDR1 KGHSH and CDR2 LQKENI. The CDR3 runs 14 residues. Trimming stripped 6 bases from V and 0 bases from J, with 9 bases between. CDR3 sequence: CASSQGNSNQPQHF. CDR3 sequence (DNA): TGTGCCAGCTCCCAGGGGAATAGCAATCAGCCCCAGCATTTT.

The V and J genes are TRBV5-6 and TRBJ2-1; 9 bases are shared with TRBD2. V was clipped by 0 bases and J by 1 base; unmatched bases: 11. The CDR3 spans 19 residues. Germline V gene data show CDR1 as SGHDT and CDR2 as YYEEEE. CDR3 nucleotides: TGTGCCAGCAGCTTGGAAGCCAGCGGGGGGTTAGGGTCCTACAATGAGCAGTTCTTC. Residues: CASSLEASGGLGSYNEQFF.

The rearrangement uses TRBV19 and TRBJ1-2; 7 nucleotides match TRBD1. Germline values: CDR1 LNHDA, CDR2 SQIVND (reference sequence). The CDR3 has 14 residues. V was clipped by 3 bases and J by 8 bases; unmatched bases: 9. The CDR3 here is CASSIPDRVYGYTF. CDR3 sequence (DNA): TGTGCCAGTAGTATTCCCGACAGGGTCTACGGCTACACCTTC. Supplemented by reference TRBV19 and TRBJ1-2, the full variable domain reads DGGITQSPKYLFRKEGQNVTLSCEQNLNHDAMYWYRQDPGQGLRLIYYSQIVNDFQKGDIAEGYSVSREKKESFPLTVTSAQKNPTAFYLCASSIPDRVYGYTFGSGTRLTVV.

This rearrangement joins TRBV29-1 to TRBJ1-2; 8 bases map to TRBD1. This CDR3 is built from 15 residues. Germline V gene lookup returns CDR1 SQVTM and CDR2 ANQGSEA. Losses at the gene ends were 7 bases for V and 4 bases for J; bases not matched to a gene: 14. The CDR3: CSAGEPGQAVYGYTF. The CDR3 region has the DNA TGCAGCGCCGGGGAGCCGGGACAGGCCGTCTATGGCTACACCTTC.

The chain uses TRBV18 and TRBJ1-6; unclear D gene. CDR3 length: 13 residues. Trimming removed 9 bases from V and 4 bases from J, with 10 bases in between. Germline CDR1 KGHSH, CDR2 LQKENI. The CDR3 region is CASSPGYNSPLHF. The CDR3, as DNA: TGTGCCAGTTCCCCGGGGTATAATTCACCCCTCCACTTT.

The chain employs TRBV21-1 and TRBJ2-7; the table calls TRBD1, which could not be checked here. TRBV21-1 is listed as a pseudogene. CDR3 length: 17 residues. The CDR3 DNA reads as TGTGCCAGCAGCAAAAGGCAGAGGCGGACAGGGGGCCCCGAGCAGTACTTC. Protein product: CASSKRQRRTGGPEQYF.

The chain carries TRBV7-2 and TRBJ2-7; TRBD1 agrees at 7 bases. The germline gives CDR1 SGHTA, CDR2 FQGNSA. This CDR3 has 14 residues. V lost 4 bases to trimming and J lost 2 bases; unmatched junction nucleotides: 5. The CDR3 protein is CASSWDSLTYEQYF. DNA for the CDR3: TGTGCCAGCAGCTGGGACAGCCTAACCTACGAGCAGTACTTC.

The chain combines TRBV19 with TRBJ1-2; 9 bases map to TRBD1. Looked up from germline, CDR1 is LNHDA and CDR2 is SQIVND (reference sequence). This CDR3 region has 15 residues. The V gene end was trimmed by 4 bases and the J gene end by 4 bases; junction bases not matched to a gene: 7. The CDR3 region has the DNA TGTGCCAGTAGTAACCGAGGACAGGGGTTCTATGGCTACACCTTC. This encodes CASSNRGQGFYGYTF.

This clone came up once. J is TRBJ2-3 and V is TRBV5-4; D remains ambiguous. Trimming took off 0 bases at V and 0 bases at J, with 8 bases between the two ends. The CDR3 totals 15 residues. From germline, CDR1 is SGHNT and CDR2 YYREEE (reference sequence). CDR3 DNA: TGTGCCAGCAGCTTGGGGGCTGTTAGCACAGATACGCAGTATTTT. Its translation: CASSLGAVSTDTQYF. Combining the CDR3 with reference TRBV5-4 and TRBJ2-3 gives the whole variable domain ETGVTQSPTHLIKTRGQQVTLRCSSQSGHNTVSWYQQALGQGPQFIFQYYREEENGRGNFPPRFSGLQFPNYSSELNVNALELDDSALYLCASSLGAVSTDTQYFGPGTRLTVL.

The J gene is TRBJ1-3, the V gene TRBV7-6; possibly TRBD1 for D (5 bases). The V and J ends lost 3 bases and 0 bases respectively, with 15 bases between them. CDR3 length equals 17 residues. CDR1 and CDR2 from the germline V gene are SGHVS and FNYEAQ. The CDR3: CASSFGSGGNSGNTIYF. The DNA for the CDR3 is TGTGCCAGCAGCTTTGGGTCGGGGGGGAACTCTGGAAACACCATATATTTT. The full variable domain, with the rest looked up from reference TRBV7-6 and TRBJ1-3, is GAGVSQSPRYKVTKRGQDVALRCDPISGHVSLYWYRQALGQGPEFLTYFNYEAQQDKSGLPNDRFSAERPEGSISTLTIQRTEQRDSAMYRCASSFGSGGNSGNTIYFGEGSWLTVV.

This sequence joins TRBV14 and TRBJ2-1; TRBD1 matches 7 bases. The CDR3 contains 14 residues. V trimming: 6 bases; J trimming: 4 bases; junction bases outside the gene matches: 6. The germline CDR1 and CDR2 sequences are SGHDN and FVKESK. CDR3 in amino acids: CASRSRGPYNEQFF. DNA for the CDR3: TGTGCCAGCAGGAGTAGGGGGCCTTACAATGAGCAGTTCTTC. Combining the CDR3 with reference TRBV14 and TRBJ2-1 gives the whole variable domain EAGVTQFPSHSVIEKGQTVTLRCDPISGHDNLYWYRRVMGKEIKFLLHFVKESKQDESGMPNNRFLAERTGGTYSTLKVQPAELEDSGVYFCASRSRGPYNEQFFGPGTRLTVL.

The chain employs TRBV5-1 and TRBJ2-7, with 9 bases that match TRBD2. Germline assignment: CDR1 SGHRS and CDR2 YFSETQ. CDR3 length: 14 residues. Trimming at V came to 3 bases and at J to 5 bases, leaving 6 bases not matched to a gene. In nucleotides, the CDR3 is TGCGCCAGCAGCTGGACCGGGACTAGCAACGAGCAGTACTTC. It encodes CASSWTGTSNEQYF.

The rearrangement joins TRBV6-2 or TRBV6-3 to TRBJ2-7, with 9 nucleotides matching TRBD1. Looked up from germline, CDR1 is MNHEY and CDR2 is SVGEGT. CDR3 size: 11 residues. V shed 6 bases and J 12 bases; nucleotides not matched to a gene: 6. CDR3 bases: TGTGCCAGCAGCTGGGACAGGGTGTCGTACTTC. Its translation is CASSWDRVSYF.

The chain links TRBV3-1 (or the pseudogene TRBV3-2) to TRBJ2-1; the match to TRBD2 covers 9 bases. The J segment lost 7 bases and the V segment lost 0 bases, leaving 4 bases of the junction unmatched. This CDR3 comprises 15 residues. CDR1 is LGHDT, CDR2 YNNKEL, per germline (reference sequence). For the CDR3, the DNA is TGTGCCAGCAGCCAAGATCGTCTAGCGGGGAATGAGCAGTTCTTC. Translating gives CASSQDRLAGNEQFF.

V usage is TRBV5-4 and J usage is TRBJ2-1; 10 bases fit TRBD2. The J segment lost 7 bases and the V segment lost 6 bases, leaving 7 bases of the junction unmatched. The germline V gene has CDR1 SGHNT and CDR2 YYREEE (reference sequence). This CDR3 has 14 amino acids. The CDR3 sequence is CASKGTSAGNEQFF. In DNA, the CDR3 is TGTGCCAGCAAGGGGACTAGCGCTGGGAATGAGCAGTTCTTC. Supplemented by reference TRBV5-4 and TRBJ2-1, the full variable domain reads ETGVTQSPTHLIKTRGQQVTLRCSSQSGHNTVSWYQQALGQGPQFIFQYYREEENGRGNFPPRFSGLQFPNYSSELNVNALELDDSALYLCASKGTSAGNEQFFGPGTRLTVL.